The 25 T cell receptor beta chains below were found in one sample sequenced in a study of beta chain features in type 1 diabetes (dated 2018 in TCRdb). The method behind the library was the immunoSEQ multiplex PCR assay. The High Capacity cDNA Reverse Transcription Kit was used to reverse transcribe all of the isolated RNA, meaning that expressed TCRB transcripts were what got sequenced. TCRdb re-hosts the immuneACCESS table, in-frame sequences only. Its copies lack some clones; in the studies checked, an unresolved V gene accounts for under half of them, and the cause for the rest is not known. This sample comprises 500,000 to 700,000 clones, 15% of them detected only once. The ten largest account for under 0.095% of the sample. The sample was naive CD4+ T cells from blood. The cell subset or site label, as the study defines it: true naive CD4+ T cells. These TCRs come from a man aged 18-30 years in good health.

This clone was seen more than once but under ten times. As DNA, the CDR3 is TGCGCCAGCAGCCTGGGACTAAGCACAGATACGCAGTATTTT. Translating gives CASSLGLSTDTQYF. V usage is TRBV5-1 and J usage is TRBJ2-3; TRBD2 agrees at 7 bases. V lost 4 bases to trimming and J lost 0 bases; unmatched junction nucleotides: 2. The germline gives CDR1 SGHRS, CDR2 YFSETQ. The CDR3 has 14 amino acids.

The chain has TRBV4-1 and TRBJ1-2; D gene unclear. The CDR3 length is 17 residues. V lost 1 base and J lost 5, with 20 bases in between. Germline values: CDR1 MGHRA, CDR2 YSYEKL. The CDR3 bases are TGCGCCAGCAGCCAAGTTGGAACGATTGGACGGCGGTATGGCTACACCTTC. This translates into CASSQVGTIGRRYGYTF.

This clone was seen repeatedly, ten times or more. This chain joins TRBV10-3 and TRBJ2-5; 7 bases agree with TRBD1. V shed 8 bases, J shed 4 bases, and the junction held 1 base outside the gene matches. CDR3 length: 11 residues. Germline CDR1 reads ENHRY; CDR2 reads SYGVKD. The DNA of the CDR3 is TGTGCCATCCGGACAGGAGAGACCCAGTACTTC. It is translated as CAIRTGETQYF.

V and J are TRBV5-6 and TRBJ1-2; 7 bases fit TRBD1. V shed 3 bases, J shed 5 bases, and the junction held 16 bases outside the gene matches. CDR1 and CDR2 from the germline V gene are SGHDT and YYEEEE. This CDR3 region has 17 residues. CDR3 DNA: TGTGCCAGCAGCTACCGGGACAGCTGGGGAACCCCGTATGGCTACACCTTC. It specifies CASSYRDSWGTPYGYTF.

This clone has only a few counts. As DNA, the CDR3 is TGTGCCAGCAGCTTGGGATTTCAGTCTCAGCCCCAGCATTTT. Its protein is CASSLGFQSQPQHF. The rearrangement uses TRBV7-2 and TRBJ1-5; D is uncertain. Germline loops: CDR1 SGHTA, CDR2 FQGNSA. The length of the CDR3 is 14 residues. Trimming removed 3 bases at V and 6 bases at J, with 12 bases between.

The chain couples TRBV29-1 to TRBJ2-7, with D maybe TRBD2 (6 bases). CDR3 length: 13 residues. Germline assignment: CDR1 SQVTM and CDR2 ANQGSEA. Trimming stripped 7 bases from V and 5 bases from J, with 18 bases between. The CDR3 sequence is CSAGTGQWNEQYF. The CDR3 coding sequence is TGCAGCGCCGGGACTGGGCAGTGGAACGAGCAGTACTTC.

This chain joins TRBV5-6 and TRBJ2-2; D assignment may be TRBD1 or TRBD2 (5 bases each). The CDR3 contains 15 residues. Germline values: CDR1 SGHDT, CDR2 YYEEEE. V lost 2 bases and J 6 bases, leaving 14 bases between the germline ends. CDR3 loop: CASSFPGQWAGELFF. In DNA, the CDR3 is TGTGCCAGCAGCTTCCCGGGGCAATGGGCCGGGGAGCTGTTTTTT.

This sequence joins TRBV11-2 and TRBJ1-1; possible D gene TRBD1, 5 bases. Germline-derived CDR1 and CDR2 are SGHAT and FQNNGV. There are 15 residues in the CDR3. Deletions cut 0 bases from V and 5 bases from J, with 13 bases between. CDR3 residues: CASSLERGGATEAFF. The CDR3 nucleotides read TGTGCCAGCAGCTTAGAGAGGGGAGGCGCTACTGAAGCTTTCTTT.

The chain uses TRBV28 and TRBJ2-7; D possibly corresponds to TRBD1 (5 bases). The germline V and J ends were trimmed by 3 bases and 7 bases, with 10 bases remaining between them. CDR1 and CDR2 (germline): MDHEN, SYDVKM. The CDR3 length is 12 residues. CDR3 nucleotides: TGTGCCAGCAGTTTGAGACAGCTGGAGCAGTACTTC. Translated: CASSLRQLEQYF. Filled out from reference TRBV28 and TRBJ2-7, the complete variable domain reads DVKVTQSSRYLVKRTGEKVFLECVQDMDHENMFWYRQDPGLGLRLIYFSYDVKMKEKGDIPEGYSVSREKKERFSLILESASTNQTSMYLCASSLRQLEQYFGPGTRLTVT.

This clone was detected a few times. This sequence joins TRBV19 and TRBJ1-3; D is perhaps TRBD1 (5 bases). Looked up from germline, CDR1 is LNHDA and CDR2 is SQIVND (reference sequence). Trimming removed 6 bases from V and 0 bases from J, with 9 bases in between. The CDR3 extends over 14 amino acids. The CDR3 spells CASRGGASGNTIYF. CDR3 DNA: TGTGCCAGTAGGGGGGGAGCCTCTGGAAACACCATATATTTT.

This clone was observed a handful of times. The V gene is TRBV14, the J gene TRBJ2-3; the match to TRBD1 covers 7 bases. Germline trimming cut 3 bases from V and 6 bases from J; bases unmatched to any gene: 0. The CDR3 runs to 12 residues. The germline gives CDR1 SGHDN, CDR2 FVKESK. The chain's CDR3 is CASSQTGDTQYF. The CDR3 DNA reads TGTGCCAGCAGCCAGACAGGGGATACGCAGTATTTT.

This clone came up a few times. The rearrangement joins TRBV30 to TRBJ2-2; the D is unclear. CDR1 and CDR2 (germline): GTSNPN, SVGIG (reference sequence). The CDR3 sequence is 11 residues long. V was cut by 8 bases and J by 9 bases, with 13 bases left in between. CDR3 protein: CAGSRARELFF. Written as DNA, the CDR3 is TGTGCCGGATCTAGGGCCAGGGAGCTGTTTTTT. The whole variable domain, remainder taken from reference TRBV30 and TRBJ2-2, is SQTIHQWPATLVQPVGSPLSLECTVEGTSNPNLYWYRQAAGRGLQLLFYSVGIGQISSEVPQNLSASRPQDRQFILSSKKLLLSDSGFYLCAGSRARELFFGEGSRLTVL.

V usage is TRBV10-3 and J usage is TRBJ2-5; TRBD1 might be the D (5 bases). Germline V gene sequence: CDR1 ENHRY, CDR2 SYGVKD. CDR3 length equals 13 residues. Deletions cut 5 bases from V and 4 bases from J, with 11 bases between. The CDR3 here is CAISISGPETQYF. DNA for the CDR3: TGTGCCATCAGTATTTCAGGGCCAGAGACCCAGTACTTC.

This clone has more than one count but fewer than ten. The chain uses TRBV5-4 and TRBJ2-7; D is tentatively TRBD1 or TRBD2 (6 bases each). CDR1 SGHNT and CDR2 YYREEE come from the germline V gene (reference sequence). Trimming took off 0 bases at V and 7 bases at J, with 14 bases between the two ends. This CDR3 has 14 amino acids. The CDR3 DNA reads TGTGCCAGCAGCTTGGCCGGGGGCCGAAGGGAGCAGTACTTC. As protein: CASSLAGGRREQYF.

The chain uses TRBV7-6 and TRBJ2-7; D is possibly TRBD1 (6 bases). Germline CDR1 is SGHVS and CDR2 is FNYEAQ. The CDR3 totals 12 residues. V lost 4 bases and J 5 bases, leaving 9 bases between the germline ends. The CDR3 coding sequence is TGTGCCAGCAGCTCAGGGGCCCACGAGCAGTACTTC. This encodes CASSSGAHEQYF.

This clone was seen only a few times. The chain uses TRBV7-2 and TRBJ2-5; TRBD2 might be the D (7 bases). The germline V gene has CDR1 SGHTA and CDR2 FQGNSA. This CDR3 has 16 amino acids. V was clipped by 5 bases and J by 2 bases, with 18 bases between them. This CDR3 is CASSPRGDYPQETQYF. The CDR3 region has the DNA TGTGCCAGCAGCCCAAGGGGGGACTACCCTCAAGAGACCCAGTACTTC.

The chain combines TRBV21-1 with TRBJ2-5; no DNA check was done on the table's D call, TRBD2. TRBV21-1 is marked as a pseudogene. The CDR3 runs to 15 residues. The CDR3 nucleotides read TGTGCCAGCAGCAAAGCGGGGTGGGAGGAAGGGACCCAGTACTTC. It is translated as CASSKAGWEEGTQYF.

This chain links TRBV7-9 with TRBJ2-3; 9 bases align to TRBD1. Germline lookup yields CDR1 SEHNR and CDR2 FQNEAQ (reference sequence). V was clipped by 4 bases and J by 8 bases; unmatched bases: 1. The CDR3 length is 12 residues. CDR3 protein: CASSSQGATQYF. Here the CDR3 DNA reads TGTGCCAGCAGCTCACAGGGGGCTACGCAGTATTTT.

The chain is built from TRBV14 and TRBJ1-2, with TRBD1 matching over 8 bases. The CDR3 is made up of 13 amino acids. V shed 4 bases, J shed 4 bases, and the junction held 2 bases outside the gene matches. Germline V lookup: CDR1 SGHDN, CDR2 FVKESK. The CDR3 nucleotides read TGTGCCAGCAGCCGGGACAGGAGCTATGGCTACACCTTC. Its translation is CASSRDRSYGYTF.

This chain joins TRBV11-3 and TRBJ2-1; the match to TRBD2 covers 12 bases. Unmatched junction bases numbered 4, after V lost 5 bases and J lost 8 bases. The germline V gene encodes CDR1 SGHNT and CDR2 YENEEA. CDR3 length: 14 amino acids. The CDR3 nucleotides read TGTGCCAGCAGCACCCGACTAGCGGGGGATGAGCAGTTCTTC. Its translation is CASSTRLAGDEQFF.

The chain has TRBV7-3 and TRBJ2-3; D uncertain. The CDR3 is 13 amino acids. Per germline, CDR1 SGHTA and CDR2 FQGTGA. Deletions cut 3 bases from V and 6 bases from J, with 10 bases between. CDR3 residues: CASSFHGSDTQYF. CDR3 bases: TGTGCCAGCAGCTTCCACGGCTCGGATACGCAGTATTTT.

The chain recombines TRBV28 with TRBJ2-2; D might be TRBD1 (6 bases). Trimming pared 3 bases from V and 5 bases from J, leaving 13 bases between. CDR3 length equals 15 residues. Germline values: CDR1 MDHEN, CDR2 SYDVKM. The CDR3 DNA follows: TGTGCCAGCAGTTTGGGCAGGGGTAGGACCGGGGAGCTGTTTTTT. It yields the protein CASSLGRGRTGELFF.

In regard to this clone: Other DNA sequences within the sample encode an identical CDR3. The chain links TRBV9 to TRBJ2-3; 11 bases align to TRBD2. CDR1 is SGDLS, CDR2 YYNGEE, per germline. The CDR3 is 16 amino acids. V trimming: 2 bases; J trimming: 0 bases; junction bases outside the gene matches: 2. CDR3 coding DNA: TGTGCCAGCAGCGTCGGGACTAGCGGTAGCACAGATACGCAGTATTTT. This gives the protein CASSVGTSGSTDTQYF.

This clone turned up a few times. The chain is built from TRBV19 and TRBJ1-5; D unclear. The CDR3 is made up of 13 amino acids. The V gene lost 3 bases and the J gene lost 8 bases, with 11 bases spanning the gap. Germline V gene sequence: CDR1 LNHDA, CDR2 SQIVND (reference sequence). CDR3 sequence (DNA): TGTGCCAGTAGTATCGAAGGAGGCAAGCCCCAGCATTTT. This translates into CASSIEGGKPQHF.

This clone occurred a few times. This chain links TRBV27 with TRBJ2-7; a possible D gene is TRBD1 (7 bases). V was trimmed by 0 bases and J by 4 bases, leaving 16 bases between them. Germline lookup yields CDR1 MNHEY and CDR2 SMNVEV (reference sequence). The CDR3 spans 16 residues. CDR3 nucleotides: TGTGCCAGCAGTTTATCCAGGGGGACTCCATCTTACGAGCAGTACTTC. Encoded protein: CASSLSRGTPSYEQYF.